Each of the 21 T cell receptor beta chains below was sequenced from the same sample in a study of T cells in tuberculosis. The time point here: new active TB diagnosis, blood taken before or within 7 days of starting treatment. Libraries were prepared by immunoSEQ multiplex PCR; TCRdb keeps only in-frame clonotypes and omits some of them. The repertoire holds 30,000 to 40,000 clones, with 80% to 95% as singletons. The source was PBMCs, collected at tuberculosis diagnosis. All receptors come from an adult with tuberculosis.

This chain uses TRBV4-1 with TRBJ1-2; no reliable D call. CDR1 is MGHRA, CDR2 YSYEKL, per germline. The CDR3 loop spans 14 amino acids. The V end was cut by 1 base, the J end by 5 bases, with 11 bases between. Written as DNA, the CDR3 is TGCGCCAGCAGCCAAGTTCTAGGAGGGTATGGCTACACCTTC. This gives the protein CASSQVLGGYGYTF.

The genes are TRBV7-8 and TRBJ2-2, with D maybe TRBD1 (6 bases). Germline-derived CDR1 and CDR2 are SGHVS and FQNEAQ. Trimming stripped 6 bases from V and 2 bases from J, with 13 bases between. The CDR3 extends over 15 amino acids. CDR3 DNA: TGTGCCAGCAGTTTGCAGGGGATCAACACCGGGGAGCTGTTTTTT. Protein product: CASSLQGINTGELFF.

V is TRBV5-1 and J is TRBJ2-7; tentatively, D is TRBD2 (6 bases). V lost 2 bases and J 3 bases, leaving 15 bases between the germline ends. Germline V gene sequence: CDR1 SGHRS, CDR2 YFSETQ. This CDR3 has 15 amino acids. Here the CDR3 reads CASSFSSGPYYEQYF. The CDR3 DNA reads TGCGCCAGCAGCTTCTCCAGCGGGCCCTACTACGAGCAGTACTTC.

This sequence joins TRBV27 and TRBJ2-7; TRBD2 agrees at 10 bases. This CDR3 comprises 16 residues. Germline CDR1 MNHEY, CDR2 SMNVEV (reference sequence). After removal of 6 bases from V and 3 bases from J, the junction contained 11 bases not matched to a gene. CDR3 DNA sequence: TGTGCCAGCAGCGTTCAGCTAGGGACTAGCGTCTACGAGCAGTACTTC. It codes for CASSVQLGTSVYEQYF.

This clone is a singleton in its sample. The chain links TRBV30 to TRBJ1-4; 7 bases match TRBD1. The CDR3 covers 14 residues. J gave up 8 bases and V 1 base, and 7 bases lay outside the gene matches. The germline CDR1 and CDR2 sequences are GTSNPN and SVGIG (reference sequence). This chain's CDR3 is CAWSEGQPSEKLFF. For the CDR3, the DNA is TGTGCCTGGAGTGAGGGACAGCCAAGCGAAAAACTGTTTTTT.

The J gene is TRBJ1-5, the V gene TRBV4-1, with 8 bases aligning to TRBD1. The V gene end was trimmed by 4 bases and the J gene end by 4 bases; junction bases not matched to a gene: 15. From germline, CDR1 is MGHRA and CDR2 YSYEKL. The CDR3 is 18 amino acids. In nucleotides, the CDR3 is TGCGCCAGCAGCCGGGGAGGGGCTCTGAGACAGGGGAATCAGCCCCAGCATTTT. It specifies CASSRGGALRQGNQPQHF.

The chain combines TRBV18 with TRBJ2-1, with 9 bases identical to TRBD1. The CDR3 sequence is 16 residues long. CDR1 is KGHSH and CDR2 is LQKENI in the germline V gene. J lost 5 bases, V lost 0 bases, and 5 bases had no gene match. The CDR3 coding sequence is TGTGCCAGCTCACCACCTGGGGACAGGGACCACAATGAGCAGTTCTTC. It translates to CASSPPGDRDHNEQFF.

The CDR3 sequence is CASSPTGTRKLDNEQFF. CDR3 bases: TGTGCCAGCAGCCCGACGGGGACAAGGAAGCTGGACAATGAGCAGTTCTTC. The V gene is TRBV5-6, the J gene TRBJ2-1, with D possibly TRBD1 on 6 matching bases. Germline V gene sequence: CDR1 SGHDT, CDR2 YYEEEE. The CDR3 extends over 17 amino acids. Trimming stripped 4 bases from V and 5 bases from J, with 22 bases between.

The chain combines TRBV2 with TRBJ2-7; perhaps TRBD2 as D (6 bases). The germline V and J ends were trimmed by 0 bases and 5 bases, with 11 bases remaining between them. CDR3 length: 14 residues. Germline V gene lookup returns CDR1 SNHLY and CDR2 FYNNEI. The CDR3 DNA reads as TGTGCCAGCAGTGAAGCGCGGGATTCCCACGAGCAGTACTTC. Translation: CASSEARDSHEQYF. The full variable domain, completed using reference TRBV2 and TRBJ2-7, is EPEVTQTPSHQVTQMGQEVILRCVPISNHLYFYWYRQILGQKVEFLVSFYNNEISEKSEIFDDQFSVERPDGSNFTLKIRSTKLEDSAMYFCASSEARDSHEQYFGPGTRLTVT.

This chain joins TRBV5-1 and TRBJ2-7; 8 positions agree with TRBD1. Germline CDR1 SGHRS, CDR2 YFSETQ. J was trimmed by 2 bases and V by 1 base; bases with no gene match: 5. The CDR3 totals 15 residues. The CDR3 protein is CASSLIGQGPYEQYF. The DNA of the CDR3 is TGCGCCAGCAGCTTGATTGGACAGGGCCCCTACGAGCAGTACTTC.

The rearrangement uses TRBV30 and TRBJ1-3; 9 bases agree with TRBD1. V gave up 5 bases and J gave up 2 bases; unmatched junction bases: 7. CDR3 length equals 15 residues. CDR1 is GTSNPN and CDR2 is SVGIG in the germline V gene (reference sequence). CDR3 nucleotides: TGTGCCTGGGGGGACAGGGAACCTACTGGAAACACCATATATTTT. The encoded protein is CAWGDREPTGNTIYF.

This chain links TRBV30 with TRBJ2-7; D gene ambiguous. CDR3 size: 13 residues. V dropped 3 bases and J dropped 3 bases, with 12 bases sitting between them. The germline V gene encodes CDR1 GTSNPN and CDR2 SVGIG (reference sequence). CDR3 loop: CAWRLKVDYEQYF. CDR3 DNA sequence: TGTGCCTGGAGACTCAAAGTTGACTACGAGCAGTACTTC.

The chain uses TRBV7-9 and TRBJ1-4, with D tentatively TRBD1 (6 bases). This CDR3 spans 15 amino acids. Germline V gene data show CDR1 as SEHNR and CDR2 as FQNEAQ (reference sequence). Between the trimmed V and J ends, which lost 5 bases and 5 bases, there was a span of 15 bases. CDR3 DNA: TGTGCCAGCAGCCTCCGGACAGAGCGGAATGAAAAACTGTTTTTT. Amino acid sequence: CASSLRTERNEKLFF.

A single count supports this clone. The chain recombines TRBV5-1 with TRBJ1-2; perhaps TRBD1 as D (5 bases). CDR1 is SGHRS and CDR2 is YFSETQ in the germline V gene. The CDR3 is 15 amino acids. The V gene lost 1 base and the J gene lost 4 bases, with 14 bases spanning the gap. The CDR3 protein is CASSLLSGSGYGYTF. The CDR3 nucleotides read TGCGCCAGCAGCTTGCTTTCAGGGTCCGGCTATGGCTACACCTTC.

The chain links TRBV4-1 to TRBJ2-3, with TRBD2 matching 7 bases. Trimming at V came to 5 bases and at J to 2 bases, leaving 10 bases not matched to a gene. The CDR3 extends over 16 amino acids. Looked up from germline, CDR1 is MGHRA and CDR2 is YSYEKL. The CDR3 sequence is CASSDMKLAPTDTQYF. CDR3 DNA sequence: TGCGCCAGCAGCGATATGAAACTAGCGCCCACAGATACGCAGTATTTT.

V and J are TRBV5-1 and TRBJ2-1; the match to TRBD2 covers 8 bases. Germline loops: CDR1 SGHRS, CDR2 YFSETQ. The CDR3 has 14 residues. After removal of 5 bases from V and 1 base from J, the junction contained 2 bases not matched to a gene. CDR3 residues: CASRLAASYNEQFF. The CDR3 nucleotides read TGCGCCAGCAGACTAGCGGCTTCCTACAATGAGCAGTTCTTC. The complete variable domain, with remaining parts taken from reference TRBV5-1 and TRBJ2-1, reads KAGVTQTPRYLIKTRGQQVTLSCSPISGHRSVSWYQQTPGQGLQFLFEYFSETQRNKGNFPGRFSGRQFSNSRSEMNVSTLELGDSALYLCASRLAASYNEQFFGPGTRLTVL.

The chain links TRBV2 to TRBJ2-7; perhaps TRBD2 as D (5 bases). V was shortened by 5 bases and J by 2 bases, with 7 bases between the two germline ends. Germline V gene sequence: CDR1 SNHLY, CDR2 FYNNEI. The CDR3 spans 12 residues. CDR3 coding DNA: TGTGCCAGCAGTCGGGAACCCTACGAGCAGTACTTC. It codes for CASSREPYEQYF.

This clone was counted a single time. V and J are TRBV4-1 and TRBJ1-4, with D unresolved. This CDR3 is built from 16 residues. CDR1 MGHRA and CDR2 YSYEKL come from the germline V gene. V was cut by 3 bases and J by 4 bases, with 15 bases left in between. This CDR3 reads CASSQSPVAFNEKLFF. DNA for the CDR3: TGCGCCAGCAGCCAGAGCCCAGTAGCGTTTAATGAAAAACTGTTTTTT.

J is TRBJ2-1 and V is TRBV7-2; D not certain. Trimming cost V 1 base and J 2 bases, with 9 bases left between them. Per the germline V gene, CDR1 is SGHTA and CDR2 is FQGNSA. This CDR3 contains 15 residues. The CDR3 spells CASSLGGGTYNEQFF. DNA for the CDR3: TGTGCCAGCAGCTTAGGAGGTGGCACCTACAATGAGCAGTTCTTC.

A single count supports this clone. V and J are TRBV5-1 and TRBJ2-3; no firm D call. Trimming removed 2 bases at V and 0 bases at J, with 10 bases between. The germline gives CDR1 SGHRS, CDR2 YFSETQ. CDR3 length: 15 amino acids. This CDR3 is CASSLGQTSTDTQYF. As DNA, the CDR3 is TGCGCCAGCAGCTTAGGCCAGACTAGCACAGATACGCAGTATTTT.

V usage is TRBV6-1 and J usage is TRBJ1-3; D remains ambiguous. Trimming took off 6 bases at V and 2 bases at J, with 14 bases between the two ends. The CDR3 spans 15 residues. The germline gives CDR1 MNHNS, CDR2 SASEGT. The CDR3 nucleotides read TGTGCCAGCAGCCGATCAAGTGGAGCTGGAAACACCATATATTTT. Its protein is CASSRSSGAGNTIYF.